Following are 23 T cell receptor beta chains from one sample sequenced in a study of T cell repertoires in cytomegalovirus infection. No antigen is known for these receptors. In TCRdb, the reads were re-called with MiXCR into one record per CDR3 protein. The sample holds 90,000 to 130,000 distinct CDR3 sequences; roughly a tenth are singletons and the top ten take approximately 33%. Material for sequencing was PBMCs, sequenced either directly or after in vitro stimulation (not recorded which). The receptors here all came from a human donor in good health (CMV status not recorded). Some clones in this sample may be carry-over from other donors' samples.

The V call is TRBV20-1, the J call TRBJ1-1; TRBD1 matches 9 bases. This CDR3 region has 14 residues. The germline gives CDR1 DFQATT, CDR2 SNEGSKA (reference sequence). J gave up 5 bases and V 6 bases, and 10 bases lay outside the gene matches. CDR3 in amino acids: CSAIRTGAGTEAFF. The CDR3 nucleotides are TGCAGTGCAATTCGGACAGGGGCAGGTACTGAAGCTTTCTTT.

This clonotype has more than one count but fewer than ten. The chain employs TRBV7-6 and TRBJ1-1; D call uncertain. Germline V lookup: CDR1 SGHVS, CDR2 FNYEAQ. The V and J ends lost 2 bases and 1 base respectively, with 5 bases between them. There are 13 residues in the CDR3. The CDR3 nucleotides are TGTGCCAGCAGCTTAAAACAGAACACTGAAGCTTTCTTT. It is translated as CASSLKQNTEAFF.

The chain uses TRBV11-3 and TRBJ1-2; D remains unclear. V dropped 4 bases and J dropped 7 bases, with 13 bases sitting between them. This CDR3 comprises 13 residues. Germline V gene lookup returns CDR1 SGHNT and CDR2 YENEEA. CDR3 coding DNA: TGTGCCAGCAGCTCGCCGACGGAGGGTGGCTACACCTTC. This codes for CASSSPTEGGYTF.

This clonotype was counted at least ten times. CDR3 residues: CASSLVRGSDLYYGYTF. The CDR3 nucleotides read TGTGCCAGCAGCTTAGTCAGGGGGTCGGATTTATACTATGGCTACACCTTC. The V and J genes are TRBV7-2 and TRBJ1-2, with 7 bases aligning to TRBD1. V trimming: 1 base; J trimming: 3 bases; junction bases outside the gene matches: 11. Germline values: CDR1 SGHTA, CDR2 FQGNSA. This CDR3 is 17 amino acids long.

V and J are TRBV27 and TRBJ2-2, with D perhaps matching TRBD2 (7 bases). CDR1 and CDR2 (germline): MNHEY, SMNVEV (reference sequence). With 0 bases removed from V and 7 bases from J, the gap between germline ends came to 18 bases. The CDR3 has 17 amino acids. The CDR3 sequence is CASSLSVAGADRGELFF. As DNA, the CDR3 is TGTGCCAGCAGTTTATCTGTGGCGGGGGCAGACCGCGGGGAGCTGTTTTTT.

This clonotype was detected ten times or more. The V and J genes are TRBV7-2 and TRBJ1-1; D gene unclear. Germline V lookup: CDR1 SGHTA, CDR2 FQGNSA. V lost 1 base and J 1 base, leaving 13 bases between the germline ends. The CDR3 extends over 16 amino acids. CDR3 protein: CASSLDLRAGNTEAFF. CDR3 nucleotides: TGTGCCAGCAGCTTAGATTTGAGGGCAGGGAACACTGAAGCTTTCTTT.

The CDR3 region has the DNA TGTGCCAGCAACCATGGGGCGGCGGAGACCCAGTACTTC. This translates into CASNHGAAETQYF. V is TRBV6-2 or TRBV6-3 and J is TRBJ2-5, with a possible D match to TRBD1 (5 bases). Germline assignment: CDR1 MNHEY and CDR2 SVGEGT. V was shortened by 7 bases and J by 5 bases, with 14 bases between the two germline ends. CDR3 size: 13 residues.

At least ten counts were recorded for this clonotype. As DNA, the CDR3 is TGTGCCAGCAGCCCCGCCGTGGATGCGGACTACGAGCAGTACTTC. Its translation: CASSPAVDADYEQYF. The chain combines TRBV5-4 with TRBJ2-7; D remains unclear. Per germline, CDR1 SGHNT and CDR2 YYREEE (reference sequence). CDR3 length equals 15 residues. The V end was cut by 4 bases, the J end by 3 bases, with 17 bases between.

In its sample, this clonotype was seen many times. The DNA of the CDR3 is TGTGCCAGCAGTCCGGTGGCAGATACGCAGTATTTT. It yields the protein CASSPVADTQYF. The rearrangement joins TRBV12-3 or TRBV12-4 to TRBJ2-3; D unclear. This CDR3 spans 12 amino acids. The ends were cut back, 5 bases at V and 4 bases at J, with 7 bases in the middle.

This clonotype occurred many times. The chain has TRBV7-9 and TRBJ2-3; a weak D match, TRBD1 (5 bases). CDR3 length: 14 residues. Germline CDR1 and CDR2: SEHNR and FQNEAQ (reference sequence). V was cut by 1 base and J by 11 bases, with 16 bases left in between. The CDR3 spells CASSLELDTLRQYF. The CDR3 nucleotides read TGTGCCAGCAGCTTAGAGCTGGACACTCTTAGGCAGTATTTT.

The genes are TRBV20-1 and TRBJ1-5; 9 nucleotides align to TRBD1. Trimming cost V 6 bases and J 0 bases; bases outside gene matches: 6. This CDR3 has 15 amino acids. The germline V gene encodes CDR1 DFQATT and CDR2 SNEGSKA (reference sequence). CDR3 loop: CSAERTGASNQPQHF. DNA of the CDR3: TGCAGTGCCGAACGGACAGGGGCTAGCAATCAGCCCCAGCATTTT.

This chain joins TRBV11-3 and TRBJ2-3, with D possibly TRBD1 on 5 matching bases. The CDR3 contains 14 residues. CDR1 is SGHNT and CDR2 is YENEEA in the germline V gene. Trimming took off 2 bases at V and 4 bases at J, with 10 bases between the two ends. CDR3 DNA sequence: TGTGCCAGCAGCTTAAGGGGTGTCCCAGATACGCAGTATTTT. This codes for CASSLRGVPDTQYF.

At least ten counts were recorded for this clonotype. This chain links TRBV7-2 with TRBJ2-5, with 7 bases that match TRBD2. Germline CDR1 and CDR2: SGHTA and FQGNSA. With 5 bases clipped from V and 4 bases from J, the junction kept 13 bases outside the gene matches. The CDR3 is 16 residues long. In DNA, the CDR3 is TGTGCCAGCAGCCCCTCTACGGGAGGTGGGGGAGAGACCCAGTACTTC. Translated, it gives CASSPSTGGGGETQYF.

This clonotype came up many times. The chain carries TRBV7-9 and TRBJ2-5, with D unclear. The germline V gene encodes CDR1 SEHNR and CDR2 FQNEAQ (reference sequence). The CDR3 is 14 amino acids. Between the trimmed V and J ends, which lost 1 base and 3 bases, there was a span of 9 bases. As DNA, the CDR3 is TGTGCCAGCAGCTTAGACTCCCGCAAAGAGACCCAGTACTTC. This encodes CASSLDSRKETQYF.

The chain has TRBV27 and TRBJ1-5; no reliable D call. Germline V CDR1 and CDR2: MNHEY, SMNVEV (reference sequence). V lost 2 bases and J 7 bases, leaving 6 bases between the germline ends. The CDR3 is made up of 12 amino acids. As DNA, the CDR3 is TGTGCCAGCAGTTTAGTCGGGCAGCCCCAGCATTTT. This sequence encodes CASSLVGQPQHF.

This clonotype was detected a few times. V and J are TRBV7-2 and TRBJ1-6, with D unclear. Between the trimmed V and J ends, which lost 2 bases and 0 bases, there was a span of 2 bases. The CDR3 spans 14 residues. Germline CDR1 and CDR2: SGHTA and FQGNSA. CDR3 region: CASSLSSYNSPLHF. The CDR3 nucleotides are TGTGCCAGCAGCTTAAGCTCCTATAATTCACCCCTCCACTTT.

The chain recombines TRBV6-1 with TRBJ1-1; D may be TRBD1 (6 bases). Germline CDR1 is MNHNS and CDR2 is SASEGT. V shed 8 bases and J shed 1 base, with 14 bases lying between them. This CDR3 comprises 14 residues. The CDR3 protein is CASPGTTGNTEAFF. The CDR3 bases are TGTGCCAGCCCAGGGACAACGGGGAACACTGAAGCTTTCTTT.

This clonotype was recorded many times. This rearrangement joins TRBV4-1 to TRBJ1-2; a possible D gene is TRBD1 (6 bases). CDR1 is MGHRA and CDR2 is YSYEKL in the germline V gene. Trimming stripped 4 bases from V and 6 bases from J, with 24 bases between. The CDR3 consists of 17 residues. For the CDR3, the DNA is TGCGCCAGCAGCCCCACGTCGGACAGTCTCATTAGCCATGGCTACACCTTC. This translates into CASSPTSDSLISHGYTF.

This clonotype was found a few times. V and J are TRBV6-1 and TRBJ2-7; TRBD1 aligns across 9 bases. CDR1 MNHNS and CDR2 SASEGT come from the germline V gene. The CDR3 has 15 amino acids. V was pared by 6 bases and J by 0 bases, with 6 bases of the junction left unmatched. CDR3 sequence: CASSSTGGGSYEQYV. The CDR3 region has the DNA TGTGCCAGCAGCAGTACAGGGGGCGGCTCCTACGAGCAGTACGTC.

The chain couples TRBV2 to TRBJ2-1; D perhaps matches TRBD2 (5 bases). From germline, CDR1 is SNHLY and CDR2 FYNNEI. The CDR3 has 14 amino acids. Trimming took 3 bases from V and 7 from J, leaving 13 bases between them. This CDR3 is CASSEALAWNEQFF. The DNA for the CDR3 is TGTGCCAGCAGTGAGGCGCTAGCATGGAATGAGCAGTTCTTC. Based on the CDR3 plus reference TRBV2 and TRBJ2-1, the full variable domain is EPEVTQTPSHQVTQMGQEVILRCVPISNHLYFYWYRQILGQKVEFLVSFYNNEISEKSEIFDDQFSVERPDGSNFTLKIRSTKLEDSAMYFCASSEALAWNEQFFGPGTRLTVL.

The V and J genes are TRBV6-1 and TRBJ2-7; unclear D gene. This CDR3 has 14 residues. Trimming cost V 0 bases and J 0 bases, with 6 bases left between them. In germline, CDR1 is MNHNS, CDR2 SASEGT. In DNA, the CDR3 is TGTGCCAGCAGTGAAGCTGCGTTCTCCTACGAGCAGTACTTC. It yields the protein CASSEAAFSYEQYF.

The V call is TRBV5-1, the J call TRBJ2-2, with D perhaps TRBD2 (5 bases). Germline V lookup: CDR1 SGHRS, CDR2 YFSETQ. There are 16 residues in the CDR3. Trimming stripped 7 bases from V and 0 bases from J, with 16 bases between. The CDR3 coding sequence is TGCGCCAGCGGCGGGCGAGGGAACGCGAACACCGGGGAGCTGTTTTTT. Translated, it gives CASGGRGNANTGELFF.

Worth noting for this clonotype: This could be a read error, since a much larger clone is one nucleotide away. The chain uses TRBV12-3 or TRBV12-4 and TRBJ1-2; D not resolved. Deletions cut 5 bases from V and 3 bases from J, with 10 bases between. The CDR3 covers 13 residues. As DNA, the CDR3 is TGTGCCAGCAGTACCGGGATAGACTATGGCTACACCTTC. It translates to CASSTGIDYGYTF.